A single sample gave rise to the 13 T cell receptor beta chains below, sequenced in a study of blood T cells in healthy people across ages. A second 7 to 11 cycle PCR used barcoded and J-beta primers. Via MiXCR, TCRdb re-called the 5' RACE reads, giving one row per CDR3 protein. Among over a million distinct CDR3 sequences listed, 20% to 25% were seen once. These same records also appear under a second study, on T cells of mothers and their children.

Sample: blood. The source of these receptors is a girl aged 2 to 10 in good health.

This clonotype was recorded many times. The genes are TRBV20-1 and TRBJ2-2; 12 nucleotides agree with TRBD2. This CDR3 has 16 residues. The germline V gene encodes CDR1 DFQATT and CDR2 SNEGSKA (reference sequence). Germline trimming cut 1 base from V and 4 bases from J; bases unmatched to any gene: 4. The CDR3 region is CSARALAGGLTGELFF. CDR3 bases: TGCAGTGCTAGAGCCCTAGCGGGGGGGCTCACCGGGGAGCTGTTTTTT.

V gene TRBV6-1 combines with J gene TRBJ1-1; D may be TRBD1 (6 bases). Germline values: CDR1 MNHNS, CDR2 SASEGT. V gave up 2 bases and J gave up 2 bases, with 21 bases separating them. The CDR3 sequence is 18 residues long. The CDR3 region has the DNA TGTGCCAGCAGTGAAATTTCCGGGACCTCTGGGGGCAACACTGAAGCTTTCTTT. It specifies CASSEISGTSGGNTEAFF.

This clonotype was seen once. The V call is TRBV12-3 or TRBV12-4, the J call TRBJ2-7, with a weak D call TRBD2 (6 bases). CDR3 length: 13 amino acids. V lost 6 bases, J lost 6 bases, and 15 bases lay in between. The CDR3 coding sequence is TGTGCCAGCAGATATACTGGGGGGTTCGAGCAGTACTTC. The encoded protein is CASRYTGGFEQYF.

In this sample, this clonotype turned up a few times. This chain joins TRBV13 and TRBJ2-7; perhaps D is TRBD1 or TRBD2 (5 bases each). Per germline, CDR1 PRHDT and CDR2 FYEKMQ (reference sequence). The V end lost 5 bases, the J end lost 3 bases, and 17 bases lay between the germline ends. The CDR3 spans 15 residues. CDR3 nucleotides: TGTGCCAGCAGCATAAAAGAGGGGCCCTTCTACGAGCAGTACTTC. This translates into CASSIKEGPFYEQYF.

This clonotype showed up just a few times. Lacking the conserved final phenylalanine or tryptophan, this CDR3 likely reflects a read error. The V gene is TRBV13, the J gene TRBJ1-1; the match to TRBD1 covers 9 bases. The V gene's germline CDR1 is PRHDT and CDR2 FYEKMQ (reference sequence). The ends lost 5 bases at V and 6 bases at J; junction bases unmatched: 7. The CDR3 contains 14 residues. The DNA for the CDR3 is TGTGCCAGCAGCCGCGGGACAGGGCGAGCTGAAGCTTTCCTT. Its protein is CASSRGTGRAEAFL.

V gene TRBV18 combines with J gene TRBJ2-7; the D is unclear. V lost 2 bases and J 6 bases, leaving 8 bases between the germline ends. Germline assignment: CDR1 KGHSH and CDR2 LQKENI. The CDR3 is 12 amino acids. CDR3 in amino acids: CASSPSLAEQYF. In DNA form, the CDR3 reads TGTGCCAGCTCACCAAGCTTGGCCGAGCAGTACTTC.

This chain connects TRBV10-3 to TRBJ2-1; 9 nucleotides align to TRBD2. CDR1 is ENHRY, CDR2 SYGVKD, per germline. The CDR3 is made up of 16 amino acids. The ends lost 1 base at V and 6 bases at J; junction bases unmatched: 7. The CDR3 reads CAISELASGNSNEQFF. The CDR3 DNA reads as TGTGCCATCAGTGAGTTAGCTAGCGGGAATTCCAATGAGCAGTTCTTC.

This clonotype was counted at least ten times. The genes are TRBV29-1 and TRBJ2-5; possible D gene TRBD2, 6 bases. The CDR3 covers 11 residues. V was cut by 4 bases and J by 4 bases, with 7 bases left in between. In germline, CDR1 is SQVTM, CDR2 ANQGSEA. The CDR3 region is CSVAEGETQYF. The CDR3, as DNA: TGCAGCGTTGCGGAGGGAGAGACCCAGTACTTC.

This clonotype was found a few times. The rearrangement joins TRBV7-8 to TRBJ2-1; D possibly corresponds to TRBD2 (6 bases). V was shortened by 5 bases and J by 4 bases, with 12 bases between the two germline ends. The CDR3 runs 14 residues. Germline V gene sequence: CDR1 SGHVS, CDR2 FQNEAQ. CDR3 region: CASSRNSGYNEQFF. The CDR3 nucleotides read TGTGCCAGCAGCCGGAATAGCGGTTACAATGAGCAGTTCTTC.

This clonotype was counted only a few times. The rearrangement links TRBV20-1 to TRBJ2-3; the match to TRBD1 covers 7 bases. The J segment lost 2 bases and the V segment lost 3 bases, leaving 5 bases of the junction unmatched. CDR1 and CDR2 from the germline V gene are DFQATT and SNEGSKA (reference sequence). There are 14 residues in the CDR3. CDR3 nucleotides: TGCAGTGCTAGTAAGGGGGCGGCCACAGATACGCAGTATTTT. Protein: CSASKGAATDTQYF.

Here the CDR3 DNA reads TGCGCCAGCAGTGACTCTGCCCACGAGCAGTACTTC. Protein sequence: CASSDSAHEQYF. V usage is TRBV10-1 and J usage is TRBJ2-5; D is unresolved. TRBJ2-7 explains the end of the DNA better; the J call may be wrong. Per the germline V gene, CDR1 is WNHNN and CDR2 is SYGVQD (reference sequence). The length of the CDR3 is 12 residues.

The CDR3 loop is CASSIGHQGNEQFF. CDR3 bases: TGTGCCAGCTCAATAGGACATCAAGGCAATGAGCAGTTCTTC. The chain carries TRBV6-1 and TRBJ2-1; TRBD1 is a possible D gene (5 bases). V lost 8 bases to trimming and J lost 6 bases, with 17 bases between them. Germline V gene sequence: CDR1 MNHNS, CDR2 SASEGT. This CDR3 contains 14 residues.

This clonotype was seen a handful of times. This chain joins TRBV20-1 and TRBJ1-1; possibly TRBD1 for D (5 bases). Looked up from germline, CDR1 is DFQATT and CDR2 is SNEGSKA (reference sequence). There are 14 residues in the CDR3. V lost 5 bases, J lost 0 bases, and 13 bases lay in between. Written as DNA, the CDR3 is TGCAGTGCTCTTCCCGGGACCGTGAACACTGAAGCTTTCTTT. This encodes CSALPGTVNTEAFF.